The T cell receptor (beta chain) under discussion was sequenced for a study of vaccination and CD4 T cells after COVID-19. Looking at the study overall: Sampling post-COVID took place a median around 99 days after diagnosis (range 35 to 161). The stimulus for the cells was overlapping spike peptides derived from SARS-CoV-2, HCoV-NL63, HCoV-OC43 and HCoV-229E.

Sequenced with the Oncomine TCR Beta short-read assay was DNA taken from cultured CD4+ T cells. Genomic DNA was extracted from cultured CD4+ T cells. In TCRdb, the PCR reads were re-called with MiXCR into one record per CDR3 protein. This table has approximately 25,000 distinct CDR3 sequences, around half appearing once. The CDR3 spans 12 residues. Germline values: CDR1 MDHEN, CDR2 SYDVKM. Trimming took 11 bases from V and 4 from J, leaving 12 bases between them. Concerning this clonotype: Its antigen remains unidentified.

Treatment denoted: roughly 10-day PBMC culture with coronavirus spike peptide pools or control peptides (ViraFEST assay). Expansion of antigen-specific T cells with peptide pools by ViraFEST preceded sequencing of TCRs. The sample was CD4+ T cells from blood, cultured in vitro. This chain uses TRBV28 with TRBJ1-5; perhaps TRBD1 as D (6 bases). This TCR was recovered from a human donor who had recovered from COVID-19. This CDR3 is CAGRGANQPQHF. CDR3 in DNA: TGTGCCGGGCGGGGGGCAAATCAGCCCCAGCATTTT.